Listed here are 19 T cell receptor beta chains from one sample, sequenced in a study of cytomegalovirus exposure and HLA in healthy donors. PCR involved 60 Vbeta and 13 Jbeta primers. Data came from immunoSEQ multiplex PCR; TCRdb stores just in-frame clones and leaves some out. The sample lists 100,000 to 150,000 clones; 72% were seen once. The sample comprised PBMCs. The source is a man aged 25-45 years in good health and CMV-seronegative.

The chain carries TRBV19 and TRBJ2-7, with a weak D call TRBD1 (6 bases). Germline V CDR1 and CDR2: LNHDA, SQIVND (reference sequence). Deletions cut 1 base from V and 1 base from J, with 11 bases between. CDR3 length equals 15 residues. This CDR3 reads CASSIAPGESYEQYF. In DNA, the CDR3 is TGTGCCAGTAGTATAGCCCCAGGGGAATCCTACGAGCAGTACTTC.

This clone has a handful of counts. This chain connects TRBV5-1 to TRBJ2-7, with 7 bases matching TRBD1. Germline V lookup: CDR1 SGHRS, CDR2 YFSETQ. The CDR3 loop spans 13 amino acids. The ends lost 4 bases at V and 5 bases at J; junction bases unmatched: 6. Here the CDR3 DNA reads TGCGCCAGCAGCCCCCTGACAGGGAACGAGCAGTACTTC. Translating it yields CASSPLTGNEQYF.

V usage is TRBV18 and J usage is TRBJ2-5; maybe TRBD1 (6 bases). Per germline, CDR1 KGHSH and CDR2 LQKENI. This CDR3 is 14 amino acids long. Between the trimmed V and J ends, which lost 0 bases and 4 bases, there was a span of 9 bases. CDR3 nucleotide sequence: TGTGCCAGCTCACCACCTACAGGGTTAGAGACCCAGTACTTC. It codes for CASSPPTGLETQYF.

The rearrangement uses TRBV5-6 and TRBJ2-2; 8 bases map to TRBD1. J gave up 2 bases and V 0 bases, and 3 bases lay outside the gene matches. The CDR3 has 16 amino acids. CDR1 SGHDT and CDR2 YYEEEE come from the germline V gene. This CDR3 is CASSLVGQGNTGELFF. DNA of the CDR3: TGTGCCAGCAGCTTGGTCGGACAGGGTAACACCGGGGAGCTGTTTTTT.

This clone was counted a few times. This chain uses TRBV5-4 with TRBJ2-3; 7 bases agree with TRBD2. Germline V CDR1 and CDR2: SGHNT, YYREEE (reference sequence). J gave up 1 base and V 5 bases, and 1 base lay outside the gene matches. CDR3 length: 13 residues. In nucleotides, the CDR3 is TGTGCCAGCAGACGGGGGGGCACAGATACGCAGTATTTT. It yields the protein CASRRGGTDTQYF. The full variable domain, with the rest looked up from reference TRBV5-4 and TRBJ2-3, is ETGVTQSPTHLIKTRGQQVTLRCSSQSGHNTVSWYQQALGQGPQFIFQYYREEENGRGNFPPRFSGLQFPNYSSELNVNALELDDSALYLCASRRGGTDTQYFGPGTRLTVL.

This chain links TRBV27 with TRBJ2-5, with D unclear. The J call may not be correct, given that the DNA end is closer to TRBJ2-7. CDR1 and CDR2 (germline): MNHEY, SMNVEV (reference sequence). The CDR3 is 14 amino acids. The chain's CDR3 is CASSRRVGQYEQYF. In nucleotides, the CDR3 is TGTGCCAGCAGCAGACGGGTAGGCCAATACGAGCAGTACTTC.

The V gene is TRBV7-8, the J gene TRBJ1-2, with 8 bases that match TRBD1. Per germline, CDR1 SGHVS and CDR2 FQNEAQ. The V segment lost 6 bases and the J segment 3 bases; nucleotides outside the gene matches: 6. CDR3 length: 14 amino acids. As DNA, the CDR3 is TGTGCCAGCAGTCTAGGACAGGGCGACTATGGCTACACCTTC. Amino acids: CASSLGQGDYGYTF.

For the CDR3, the DNA is TGTGCCAGCAGTTTCAGCGGGGGGGTCTACGAGCAGTACTTC. Translating it yields CASSFSGGVYEQYF. This sequence joins TRBV6-5 and TRBJ2-7, with TRBD2 matching over 10 bases. Losses at the gene ends were 4 bases for V and 3 bases for J; bases not matched to a gene: 3. The CDR3 is 14 residues long. In germline, CDR1 is MNHEY, CDR2 SVGAGI.

J is TRBJ2-1 and V is TRBV7-2; possibly TRBD2 for D (5 bases). The CDR3 has 14 amino acids. With 3 bases removed from V and 4 bases from J, the gap between germline ends came to 10 bases. CDR1 and CDR2 (germline): SGHTA, FQGNSA. The CDR3 loop is CASSFSRAYNEQFF. In DNA, the CDR3 is TGTGCCAGCAGCTTTTCGCGGGCGTACAATGAGCAGTTCTTC.

This clone showed up just once. The V and J genes are TRBV5-1 and TRBJ2-7; TRBD1 matches at 10 bases. This CDR3 is built from 14 residues. J lost 7 bases, V lost 4 bases, and 8 bases had no gene match. Per the germline V gene, CDR1 is SGHRS and CDR2 is YFSETQ. The CDR3 protein is CASSRGTGAWEQYF. The CDR3 DNA reads TGCGCCAGCAGCCGGGGGACAGGGGCGTGGGAGCAGTACTTC. The variable domain in full, completed from reference TRBV5-1 and TRBJ2-7, reads KAGVTQTPRYLIKTRGQQVTLSCSPISGHRSVSWYQQTPGQGLQFLFEYFSETQRNKGNFPGRFSGRQFSNSRSEMNVSTLELGDSALYLCASSRGTGAWEQYFGPGTRLTVT.

This chain links TRBV7-6 with TRBJ1-2; 8 nucleotides align to TRBD1. Trimming took 5 bases from V and 8 from J; bases not matched to a gene: 7. The germline CDR1 and CDR2 sequences are SGHVS and FNYEAQ. The CDR3 is made up of 13 amino acids. The CDR3 coding sequence is TGTGCCAGCAGCCCGAGCGCAGGGGGCGGCTACACCTTC. Residues: CASSPSAGGGYTF. The full variable domain, in which reference TRBV7-6 and TRBJ1-2 provide the parts outside the CDR3, is GAGVSQSPRYKVTKRGQDVALRCDPISGHVSLYWYRQALGQGPEFLTYFNYEAQQDKSGLPNDRFSAERPEGSISTLTIQRTEQRDSAMYRCASSPSAGGGYTFGSGTRLTVV.

On this clone itself: Other nucleotide sequences in the sample specify the same CDR3. The chain has TRBV2 and TRBJ2-1; 7 nucleotides line up with TRBD2. V was clipped by 1 base and J by 7 bases; unmatched bases: 4. The CDR3 runs to 14 residues. The germline gives CDR1 SNHLY, CDR2 FYNNEI. The CDR3 coding sequence is TGTGCCAGCAGTGAAGAACTAGCGAGGAATGAGCAGTTCTTC. It codes for CASSEELARNEQFF.

Only one count was recorded for this clone. The chain combines TRBV30 with TRBJ1-5, with a tentative D call TRBD1 (5 bases). V lost 5 bases to trimming and J lost 6 bases, with 17 bases between them. Per the germline V gene, CDR1 is GTSNPN and CDR2 is SVGIG (reference sequence). CDR3 size: 14 residues. This CDR3 reads CAWAGRGVGQPQHF. The CDR3, as DNA: TGTGCCTGGGCCGGACGGGGGGTTGGTCAGCCCCAGCATTTT.

The V and J genes are TRBV5-1 and TRBJ2-7; 9 bases are a match to TRBD1. This CDR3 region has 14 residues. Trimming took 4 bases from V and 5 from J; bases not matched to a gene: 7. Germline CDR1 reads SGHRS; CDR2 reads YFSETQ. Here the CDR3 reads CASSDGTGSNEQYF. DNA for the CDR3: TGCGCCAGCAGCGACGGGACAGGGTCCAACGAGCAGTACTTC.

V usage is TRBV5-1 and J usage is TRBJ2-4, with 8 bases lining up with TRBD2. Germline-derived CDR1 and CDR2 are SGHRS and YFSETQ. There are 14 residues in the CDR3. The trim removed 1 base at V and 7 bases at J, leaving 4 bases unmatched. The CDR3 spells CASSLWGGGNIQYF. The CDR3 nucleotides read TGCGCCAGCAGCTTGTGGGGCGGGGGGAACATTCAGTACTTC.

The genes are TRBV10-1 and TRBJ2-7; 10 bases map to TRBD1. Losses at the gene ends were 3 bases for V and 3 bases for J; bases not matched to a gene: 5. The CDR3 consists of 15 residues. Per the germline V gene, CDR1 is WNHNN and CDR2 is SYGVQD (reference sequence). For the CDR3, the DNA is TGCGCCAGCAGTGATTCCGGGACAGGGGACTACGAGCAGTACTTC. Protein product: CASSDSGTGDYEQYF.

The V gene is TRBV29-1, the J gene TRBJ2-5, with 8 bases identical to TRBD2. Germline V gene data show CDR1 as SQVTM and CDR2 as ANQGSEA. The CDR3 contains 14 residues. With 1 base clipped from V and 2 bases from J, the junction kept 3 bases outside the gene matches. CDR3 amino acids: CSVEARGGQETQYF. The CDR3 DNA sequence: TGCAGCGTTGAAGCTCGGGGGGGACAAGAGACCCAGTACTTC. Variable domain in full (rest from reference TRBV29-1 and TRBJ2-5): SAVISQKPSRDICQRGTSLTIQCQVDSQVTMMFWYRQQPGQSLTLIATANQGSEATYESGFVIDKFPISRPNLTFSTLTVSNMSPEDSSIYLCSVEARGGQETQYFGPGTRLLVL.

The chain joins TRBV28 to TRBJ2-4; tentative D call: TRBD1 (5 bases). CDR3 length: 13 residues. Trimming shortened V by 3 bases and J by 5 bases, and 8 bases separated the two germline ends. In germline, CDR1 is MDHEN, CDR2 SYDVKM. CDR3 in amino acids: CASSFFRENIQYF. The CDR3 region has the DNA TGTGCCAGCAGTTTCTTCAGGGAAAACATTCAGTACTTC.

This chain connects TRBV30 to TRBJ1-1; 7 bases are shared with TRBD1. Germline loops: CDR1 GTSNPN, CDR2 SVGIG (reference sequence). The CDR3 is 14 residues long. For the CDR3, the DNA is TGTGCTTGGGCCCTGGGCAGGGGGTGGACTGAAGCTTTCTTT. It translates to CAWALGRGWTEAFF.